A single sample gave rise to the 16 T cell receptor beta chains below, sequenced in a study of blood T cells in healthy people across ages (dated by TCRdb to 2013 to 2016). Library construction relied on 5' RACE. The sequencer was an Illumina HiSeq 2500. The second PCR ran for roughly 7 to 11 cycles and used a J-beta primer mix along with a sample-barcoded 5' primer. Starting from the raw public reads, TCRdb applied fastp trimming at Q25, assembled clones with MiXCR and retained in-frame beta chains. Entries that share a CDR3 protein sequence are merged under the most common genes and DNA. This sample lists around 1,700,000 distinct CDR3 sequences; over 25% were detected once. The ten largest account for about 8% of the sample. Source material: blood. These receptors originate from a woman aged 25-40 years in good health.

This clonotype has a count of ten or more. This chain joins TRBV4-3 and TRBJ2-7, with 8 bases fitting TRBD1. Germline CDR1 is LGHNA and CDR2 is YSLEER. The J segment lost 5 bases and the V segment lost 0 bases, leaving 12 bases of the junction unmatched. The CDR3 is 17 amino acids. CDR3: CASSQDRGRGLRNEQYF. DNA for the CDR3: TGCGCCAGCAGCCAAGATCGGGGCAGGGGGCTCAGAAACGAGCAGTACTTC.

The CDR3 protein is CAISGQGNEQFF. The CDR3 region has the DNA TGTGCCATCAGTGGACAGGGCAATGAGCAGTTCTTC. The chain couples TRBV15 to TRBJ2-1, with TRBD1 matching 8 bases. CDR1 is LNHNV, CDR2 YYDKDF, per germline (reference sequence). The CDR3 loop spans 12 amino acids. The junction had 5 bases not matched to a gene; V was cut back by 10 bases and J by 6 bases.

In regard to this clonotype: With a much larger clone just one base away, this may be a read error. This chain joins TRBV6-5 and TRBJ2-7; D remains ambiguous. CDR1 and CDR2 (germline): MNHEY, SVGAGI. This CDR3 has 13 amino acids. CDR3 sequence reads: CASRPPISNEQYF. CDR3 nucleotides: TGTGCCAGCAGGCCCCCGATCTCCAACGAGCAGTACTTC.

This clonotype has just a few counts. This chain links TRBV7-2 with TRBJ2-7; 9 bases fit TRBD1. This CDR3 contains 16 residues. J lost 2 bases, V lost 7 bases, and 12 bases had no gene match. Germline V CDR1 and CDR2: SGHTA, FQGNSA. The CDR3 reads CASNPAGTGPTYEQYF. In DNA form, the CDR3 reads TGTGCCAGCAACCCCGCCGGGACAGGGCCCACCTACGAGCAGTACTTC.

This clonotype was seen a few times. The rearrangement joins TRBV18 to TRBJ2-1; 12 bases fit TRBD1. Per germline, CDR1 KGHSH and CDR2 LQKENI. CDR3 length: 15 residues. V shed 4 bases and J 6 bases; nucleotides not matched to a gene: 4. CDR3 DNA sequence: TGTGCCAGCTCACTCGGGACAGGGGGCATCAATGAGCAGTTCTTC. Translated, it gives CASSLGTGGINEQFF.

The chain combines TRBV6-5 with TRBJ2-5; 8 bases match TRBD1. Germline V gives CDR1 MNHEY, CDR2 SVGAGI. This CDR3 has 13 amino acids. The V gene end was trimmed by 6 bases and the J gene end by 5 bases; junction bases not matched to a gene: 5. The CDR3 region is CASSRGRWETQYF. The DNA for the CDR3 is TGTGCCAGCAGCAGGGGGCGTTGGGAGACCCAGTACTTC.

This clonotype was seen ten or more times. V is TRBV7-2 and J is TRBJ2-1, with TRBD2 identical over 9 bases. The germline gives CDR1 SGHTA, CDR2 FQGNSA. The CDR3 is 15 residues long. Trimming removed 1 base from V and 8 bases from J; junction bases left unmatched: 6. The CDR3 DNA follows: TGTGCCAGCAGCTTAGGTAGCGGGAGTCAATATGAGCAGTTCTTC. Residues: CASSLGSGSQYEQFF.

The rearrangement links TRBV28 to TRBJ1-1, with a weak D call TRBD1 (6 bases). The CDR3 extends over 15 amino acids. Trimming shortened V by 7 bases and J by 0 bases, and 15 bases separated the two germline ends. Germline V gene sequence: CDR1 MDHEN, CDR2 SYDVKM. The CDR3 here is CASKMSTGMNTEAFF. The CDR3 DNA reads TGTGCCAGCAAAATGTCGACAGGCATGAACACTGAAGCTTTCTTT.

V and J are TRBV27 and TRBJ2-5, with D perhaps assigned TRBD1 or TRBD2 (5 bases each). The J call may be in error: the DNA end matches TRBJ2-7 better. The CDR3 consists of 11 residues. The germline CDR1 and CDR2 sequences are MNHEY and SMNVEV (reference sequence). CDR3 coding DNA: TGTGCCAGCAGTGGGGACCGCGAGCAGTACTTC. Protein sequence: CASSGDREQYF.

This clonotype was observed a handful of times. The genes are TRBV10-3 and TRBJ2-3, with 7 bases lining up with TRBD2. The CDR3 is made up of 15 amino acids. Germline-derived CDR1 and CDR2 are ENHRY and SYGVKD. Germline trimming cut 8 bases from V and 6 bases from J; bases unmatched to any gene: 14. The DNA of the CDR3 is TGTGCCATCTCTCTGAGACTAGCTGGGATGGATACGCAGTATTTT. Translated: CAISLRLAGMDTQYF.

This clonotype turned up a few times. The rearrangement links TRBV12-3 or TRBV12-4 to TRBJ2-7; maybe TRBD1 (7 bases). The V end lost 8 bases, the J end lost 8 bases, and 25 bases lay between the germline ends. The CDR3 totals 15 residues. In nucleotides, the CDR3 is TGTGCCAGCGGGACCGGCGGGACAGCCTCTACGAAGCAGTACTTC. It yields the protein CASGTGGTASTKQYF.

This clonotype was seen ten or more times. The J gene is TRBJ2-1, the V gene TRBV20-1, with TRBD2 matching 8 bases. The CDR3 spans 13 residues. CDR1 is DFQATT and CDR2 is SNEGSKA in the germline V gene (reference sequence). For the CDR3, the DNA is TGCAGCGCAGCCGGGACTAGGAGTAATGAGCAGTTCTTC. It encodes CSAAGTRSNEQFF.

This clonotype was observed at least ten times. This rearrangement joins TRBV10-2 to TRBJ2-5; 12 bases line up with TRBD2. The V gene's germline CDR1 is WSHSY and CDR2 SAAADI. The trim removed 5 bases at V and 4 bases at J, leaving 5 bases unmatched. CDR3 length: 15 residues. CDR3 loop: CASSPRLAGAETQYF. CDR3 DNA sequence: TGCGCCAGCAGTCCACGACTAGCGGGGGCAGAGACCCAGTACTTC.

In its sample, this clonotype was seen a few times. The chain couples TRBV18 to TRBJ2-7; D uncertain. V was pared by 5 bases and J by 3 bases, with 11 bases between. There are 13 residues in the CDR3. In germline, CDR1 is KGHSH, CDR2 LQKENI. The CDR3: CASSDVMNYEQYF. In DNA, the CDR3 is TGTGCCAGCTCAGACGTTATGAACTACGAGCAGTACTTC.

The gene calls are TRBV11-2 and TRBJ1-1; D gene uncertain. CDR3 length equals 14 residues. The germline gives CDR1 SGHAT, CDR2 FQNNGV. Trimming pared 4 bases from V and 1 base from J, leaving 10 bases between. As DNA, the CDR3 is TGTGCCAGCAGCTGGCGGACGTCGAACACTGAAGCTTTCTTT. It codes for CASSWRTSNTEAFF.

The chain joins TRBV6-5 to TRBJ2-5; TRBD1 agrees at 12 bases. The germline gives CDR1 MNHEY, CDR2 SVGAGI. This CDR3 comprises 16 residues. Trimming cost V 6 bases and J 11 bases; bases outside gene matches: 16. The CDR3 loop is CASRGIGTGGRDEQYF. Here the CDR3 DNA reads TGTGCCAGCAGAGGGATCGGGACAGGGGGCCGGGATGAGCAGTACTTC.